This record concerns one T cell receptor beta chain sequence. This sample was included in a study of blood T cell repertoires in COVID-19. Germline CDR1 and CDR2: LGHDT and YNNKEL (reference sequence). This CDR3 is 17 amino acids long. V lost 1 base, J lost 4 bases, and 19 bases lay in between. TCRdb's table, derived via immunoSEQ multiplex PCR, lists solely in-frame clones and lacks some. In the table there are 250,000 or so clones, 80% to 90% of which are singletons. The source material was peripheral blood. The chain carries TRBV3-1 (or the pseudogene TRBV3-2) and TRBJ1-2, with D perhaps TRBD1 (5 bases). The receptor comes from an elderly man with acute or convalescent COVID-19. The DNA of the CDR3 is TGTGCCAGCAGCCAAGTTTCACTCGACAGATTTGGCTATGGCTACACCTTC. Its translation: CASSQVSLDRFGYGYTF.